One and the same sample provided the 20 T cell receptor beta chains below, sequenced in a study of T cell responses to AZD1222 COVID-19 vaccine. The data were produced by immunoSEQ multiplex PCR, yet TCRdb's version contains in-frame clones alone and is incomplete. The sample lists under 170,000 clones, roughly 94% seen once, with around 1.3% in the top ten. The source material was peripheral blood, sampled on day 0 of AZD1222 vaccination. These TCRs come from an adult in good health.

This rearrangement joins TRBV27 to TRBJ1-5, with D uncertain. The CDR3 covers 14 residues. Trimming pared 0 bases from V and 3 bases from J, leaving 6 bases between. Germline CDR1 reads MNHEY; CDR2 reads SMNVEV (reference sequence). The CDR3 region has the DNA TGTGCCAGCAGTTTATCAGGGATCAATCAGCCCCAGCATTTT. Protein sequence: CASSLSGINQPQHF.

The rearrangement joins TRBV18 to TRBJ1-3; D remains unclear. Germline V gene data show CDR1 as KGHSH and CDR2 as LQKENI. V gave up 6 bases and J gave up 2 bases, with 11 bases separating them. The length of the CDR3 is 14 residues. The CDR3 region is CASSPNGPGNTIYF. CDR3 DNA: TGTGCCAGCTCCCCCAATGGACCTGGAAACACCATATATTTT.

This clone was recorded only once. The J gene is TRBJ1-2, the V gene TRBV7-2; D might be TRBD1 (6 bases). This CDR3 spans 15 amino acids. Germline lookup yields CDR1 SGHTA and CDR2 FQGNSA. Trimming pared 5 bases from V and 6 bases from J, leaving 19 bases between. CDR3 residues: CASSGPRTGRNGYTF. The DNA of the CDR3 is TGTGCCAGCAGCGGCCCTCGCACAGGGCGCAATGGCTACACCTTC.

V is TRBV27 and J is TRBJ1-1; TRBD1 matches 9 bases. The CDR3 runs to 16 residues. V lost 0 bases and J lost 5; bases outside the gene matches: 7. In germline, CDR1 is MNHEY, CDR2 SMNVEV (reference sequence). This CDR3 is CASSLSGQGWNTEAFF. CDR3 bases: TGTGCCAGCAGTTTATCCGGACAGGGGTGGAATACTGAAGCTTTCTTT.

The rearrangement uses TRBV4-3 and TRBJ1-2; 8 bases line up with TRBD1. CDR3 length equals 14 residues. Germline values: CDR1 LGHNA, CDR2 YSLEER. The V segment lost 0 bases and the J segment 4 bases; nucleotides outside the gene matches: 1. The CDR3 DNA follows: TGCGCCAGCAGCCAAGACAGGGGGCGCTATGGCTACACCTTC. Amino acids: CASSQDRGRYGYTF.

The chain employs TRBV24-1 and TRBJ1-5; 8 bases map to TRBD1. This CDR3 is 16 amino acids long. V lost 4 bases to trimming and J lost 1 base; unmatched junction nucleotides: 5. Germline V gives CDR1 KGHDR, CDR2 SFDVKD. CDR3 in DNA: TGTGCCACCAGTGAGCCAGGACAGGGCAGCAATCAGCCCCAGCATTTT. Protein: CATSEPGQGSNQPQHF.

The CDR3 loop is CASSQEPGQLTSNYGYTF. CDR3 nucleotides: TGCGCCAGCAGCCAAGAACCGGGACAGTTAACTTCTAACTATGGCTACACCTTC. The rearrangement links TRBV4-1 to TRBJ1-2, with 7 bases fitting TRBD1. The trim removed 0 bases at V and 0 bases at J, leaving 10 bases unmatched. The CDR3 spans 18 residues. Germline values: CDR1 MGHRA, CDR2 YSYEKL.

The V call is TRBV5-1, the J call TRBJ1-6; D may be TRBD1 (6 bases). The CDR3 loop spans 17 amino acids. Germline lookup yields CDR1 SGHRS and CDR2 YFSETQ. V lost 0 bases to trimming and J lost 2 bases, with 12 bases between them. CDR3 loop: CASSLAAGATYNSPLHF. CDR3 DNA sequence: TGCGCCAGCAGCTTGGCTGCAGGGGCGACCTATAATTCACCCCTCCACTTT.

The sample holds one count of this clone. The chain combines TRBV7-9 with TRBJ2-1; the D gene is possibly TRBD2 (7 bases). Germline values: CDR1 SEHNR, CDR2 FQNEAQ (reference sequence). V lost 5 bases and J 7 bases, leaving 12 bases between the germline ends. CDR3 length: 13 residues. CDR3 sequence reads: CASSQGTINEQFF. The CDR3 DNA sequence: TGTGCCAGCAGCCAGGGGACTATAAATGAGCAGTTCTTC.

The chain employs TRBV5-6 and TRBJ1-6; no clear D gene. V lost 0 bases and J lost 0, with 7 bases in between. The V gene's germline CDR1 is SGHDT and CDR2 YYEEEE. This CDR3 region has 16 residues. The CDR3 reads CASSLGLRSYNSPLHF. CDR3 DNA: TGTGCCAGCAGCTTGGGGTTGCGCTCCTATAATTCACCCCTCCACTTT. Variable domain in full (rest from reference TRBV5-6 and TRBJ1-6): DAGVTQSPTHLIKTRGQQVTLRCSPKSGHDTVSWYQQALGQGPQFIFQYYEEEERQRGNFPDRFSGHQFPNYSSELNVNALLLGDSALYLCASSLGLRSYNSPLHFGNGTRLTVT.

The chain uses TRBV5-4 and TRBJ2-5; D is perhaps TRBD2 (6 bases). The V gene lost 4 bases and the J gene lost 2 bases, with 12 bases spanning the gap. The CDR3 loop spans 14 amino acids. CDR1 is SGHNT and CDR2 is YYREEE in the germline V gene (reference sequence). DNA for the CDR3: TGTGCCAGCAGCCAGACTAGTAGACAAGAGACCCAGTACTTC. Amino acid sequence: CASSQTSRQETQYF.

The CDR3 region has the DNA TGTGCCAGTTCACTCAGGGGGCAAGAGACCCAGTACTTC. Its protein product is CASSLRGQETQYF. This chain links TRBV10-3 with TRBJ2-5; TRBD1 matches at 7 bases. The CDR3 has 13 residues. V was pared by 10 bases and J by 2 bases, with 7 bases of the junction left unmatched. CDR1 and CDR2 (germline): ENHRY, SYGVKD.

The rearrangement links TRBV27 to TRBJ2-5; D might be TRBD1 (6 bases). Trimming stripped 3 bases from V and 5 bases from J, with 16 bases between. Germline CDR1 is MNHEY and CDR2 is SMNVEV (reference sequence). The CDR3 is 15 amino acids. CDR3 loop: CASSFGGTGQETQYF. CDR3 coding DNA: TGTGCCAGCAGTTTTGGTGGCACCGGACAGGAGACCCAGTACTTC.

V usage is TRBV19 and J usage is TRBJ1-2; D unclear. Germline V gene sequence: CDR1 LNHDA, CDR2 SQIVND (reference sequence). The CDR3 has 14 residues. The germline V and J ends were trimmed by 6 bases and 0 bases, with 11 bases remaining between them. The CDR3 spells CASRELLTNYGYTF. In nucleotides, the CDR3 is TGTGCCAGTAGGGAACTTCTTACTAACTATGGCTACACCTTC.

This sequence joins TRBV13 and TRBJ2-2; D remains ambiguous. Germline loops: CDR1 PRHDT, CDR2 FYEKMQ (reference sequence). V was cut by 3 bases and J by 4 bases, with 6 bases left in between. This CDR3 is 13 amino acids long. The CDR3 bases are TGTGCCAGCAGCTTTAGTATCACCGGGGAGCTGTTTTTT. This encodes CASSFSITGELFF.

The chain joins TRBV7-6 to TRBJ2-5; 7 bases match TRBD2. From germline, CDR1 is SGHVS and CDR2 FNYEAQ. Trimming took 3 bases from V and 5 from J; bases not matched to a gene: 3. CDR3 size: 13 residues. In DNA, the CDR3 is TGTGCCAGCAGCTTTGGGGAGGGGGAGACCCAGTACTTC. This encodes CASSFGEGETQYF.

This sequence joins TRBV6-5 and TRBJ1-2, with a weak D call TRBD1 (6 bases). The CDR3 contains 13 residues. Trimming took off 6 bases at V and 3 bases at J, with 11 bases between the two ends. In germline, CDR1 is MNHEY, CDR2 SVGAGI. CDR3 in DNA: TGTGCCAGCAGCCTGACAGGTGACTATGGCTACACCTTC. This encodes CASSLTGDYGYTF.

This clone was counted once. The chain couples TRBV7-9 to TRBJ1-1; TRBD1 aligns across 7 bases. From germline, CDR1 is SEHNR and CDR2 FQNEAQ (reference sequence). The CDR3 is made up of 16 amino acids. Trimming at V came to 1 base and at J to 5 bases, leaving 10 bases not matched to a gene. The CDR3 is CASSLGYRGADTEAFF. The DNA for the CDR3 is TGTGCCAGCAGCTTAGGTTACAGGGGCGCAGATACTGAAGCTTTCTTT.

The chain combines TRBV30 with TRBJ1-3; 7 nucleotides line up with TRBD1. This CDR3 region has 18 residues. J lost 3 bases, V lost 1 base, and 15 bases had no gene match. CDR1 GTSNPN and CDR2 SVGIG come from the germline V gene (reference sequence). In DNA, the CDR3 is TGTGCCTGGAGTGCAGGTCCGGGACAGCATTCTCTTGGAAACACCATATATTTT. Translation gives CAWSAGPGQHSLGNTIYF.

The chain recombines TRBV10-3 with TRBJ1-1, with 7 bases identical to TRBD1. The CDR3 length is 15 residues. The V and J ends lost 6 bases and 1 base, in that order; junction bases with no gene match: 8. Germline V lookup: CDR1 ENHRY, CDR2 SYGVKD. CDR3: CAIRASDRPNTEAFF. As DNA, the CDR3 is TGTGCCATCAGGGCTTCGGACAGGCCGAACACTGAAGCTTTCTTT.